The 18 T cell receptor beta chains below were found in one sample sequenced in a study of shared clonotypes between healthy human individuals. TCRdb keeps only in-frame clones here, not all; method: immunoSEQ multiplex PCR. The profile shows about 2.4 million clones, under 95% of them singletons. Input material: naive CD4+ T cells from PBMCs. Stated subset: CD45RA+ positively selected. The origin of the receptors is a young man in good health. Some clones in this sample may be carry-over from other donors' samples.

The chain uses TRBV5-8 and TRBJ2-3, with unresolved D. V was pared by 5 bases and J by 2 bases, with 12 bases between. Germline V lookup: CDR1 SGHTS, CDR2 YDEGEE. The CDR3 spans 14 residues. CDR3 loop: CASSRKGPTDTQYF. The DNA of the CDR3 is TGTGCCAGCAGTCGGAAGGGCCCCACAGATACGCAGTATTTT.

CDR3 residues: CASSRTGRGANVLTF. The CDR3 coding sequence is TGCGCCAGCAGCCGAACAGGGCGAGGGGCCAACGTCCTGACTTTC. The chain combines TRBV5-1 with TRBJ2-6, with TRBD1 as a possible D gene (6 bases). The CDR3 spans 15 residues. From germline, CDR1 is SGHRS and CDR2 YFSETQ. V lost 4 bases to trimming and J lost 4 bases, with 12 bases between them.

The gene calls are TRBV18 and TRBJ1-1, with D possibly TRBD1 on 6 matching bases. The V gene lost 2 bases and the J gene lost 7 bases, with 14 bases spanning the gap. CDR3 length equals 14 residues. Germline lookup yields CDR1 KGHSH and CDR2 LQKENI. The CDR3 DNA reads TGTGCCAGCTCACCAACTCCGGGACACATTGAAGCTTTCTTT. This codes for CASSPTPGHIEAFF.

This chain uses TRBV29-1 with TRBJ2-7, with D unresolved. This CDR3 contains 15 residues. Germline CDR1 and CDR2: SQVTM and ANQGSEA. Trimming pared 4 bases from V and 2 bases from J, leaving 18 bases between. The CDR3 sequence: CSVGDLGGSPYEQYF. DNA of the CDR3: TGCAGCGTTGGGGATCTGGGCGGTAGCCCCTACGAGCAGTACTTC.

The chain uses TRBV2 and TRBJ2-7, with 7 bases aligning to TRBD2. Germline-derived CDR1 and CDR2 are SNHLY and FYNNEI. This CDR3 spans 13 amino acids. With 8 bases clipped from V and 7 bases from J, the junction kept 11 bases outside the gene matches. The CDR3 loop is CASGGESLREQYF. The CDR3 nucleotides are TGTGCCAGCGGGGGGGAGAGCCTGAGGGAGCAGTACTTC.

The chain combines TRBV19 with TRBJ1-5; TRBD1 agrees at 7 bases. Germline CDR1 LNHDA, CDR2 SQIVND (reference sequence). V lost 2 bases, J lost 1 base, and 2 bases stayed unmatched. The CDR3 contains 15 residues. The CDR3 loop reads CASSIQGGSNQPQHF. In nucleotides, the CDR3 is TGTGCCAGTAGTATACAGGGGGGAAGCAATCAGCCCCAGCATTTT.

This clone was counted a single time. The chain has TRBV6-1 and TRBJ2-5; D possibly corresponds to TRBD2 (6 bases). The CDR3 extends over 13 amino acids. The germline CDR1 and CDR2 sequences are MNHNS and SASEGT. The ends were cut back, 7 bases at V and 2 bases at J, with 11 bases in the middle. CDR3 in amino acids: CASIAGPQETQYF. DNA for the CDR3: TGTGCCAGCATCGCGGGGCCTCAAGAGACCCAGTACTTC.

The chain recombines TRBV5-4 with TRBJ1-1; D is uncertain. Trimming took off 1 base at V and 4 bases at J, with 14 bases between the two ends. Germline assignment: CDR1 SGHNT and CDR2 YYREEE (reference sequence). This CDR3 contains 15 residues. CDR3 DNA sequence: TGTGCCAGCAGCTTGAATCCGGGGAGGAGCACTGAAGCTTTCTTT. Its protein is CASSLNPGRSTEAFF.

CDR3 sequence: CASSFPHPGTQYF. CDR3 nucleotides: TGTGCCAGCAGCTTCCCTCACCCTGGTACGCAGTATTTT. The chain joins TRBV5-8 to TRBJ2-3; the D is unclear. Per the germline V gene, CDR1 is SGHTS and CDR2 is YDEGEE. This CDR3 has 13 residues. V was trimmed by 2 bases and J by 8 bases, leaving 12 bases between them. Variable domain in full (rest from reference TRBV5-8 and TRBJ2-3): EAGVTQSPTHLIKTRGQQATLRCSPISGHTSVYWYQQALGLGLQFLLWYDEGEERNRGNFPPRFSGRQFPNYSSELNVNALELEDSALYLCASSFPHPGTQYFGPGTRLTVL.

The chain recombines TRBV15 with TRBJ2-2; D may be TRBD1 or TRBD2 (5 bases each). Trimming shortened V by 0 bases and J by 6 bases, and 8 bases separated the two germline ends. The CDR3 length is 14 residues. The V gene's germline CDR1 is LNHNV and CDR2 YYDKDF (reference sequence). The CDR3 here is CATSRELGAGELFF. The CDR3, as DNA: TGTGCCACCAGCAGAGAACTAGGGGCCGGGGAGCTGTTTTTT.

The count of this clone is one. The same CDR3 can be traced to other DNA sequences in this sample. The rearrangement links TRBV7-6 to TRBJ2-7, with TRBD1 as a possible D gene (5 bases). CDR3 size: 12 residues. The V gene's germline CDR1 is SGHVS and CDR2 FNYEAQ. Trimming took 5 bases from V and 6 from J, leaving 11 bases between them. The CDR3 region has the DNA TGTGCCAGCAGCCCCAGGGTTGGCGAGCAGTACTTC. As protein: CASSPRVGEQYF.

This rearrangement joins TRBV28 to TRBJ2-2; D gene ambiguous. Germline V gene data show CDR1 as MDHEN and CDR2 as SYDVKM. Trimming removed 3 bases from V and 6 bases from J, with 14 bases in between. This CDR3 region has 15 residues. The CDR3 loop is CASSLPYIMSGELFF. DNA for the CDR3: TGTGCCAGCAGTTTGCCTTACATAATGTCCGGGGAGCTGTTTTTT.

This clone was counted a few times. J is TRBJ1-3 and V is TRBV5-1, with unresolved D. Deletions cut 0 bases from V and 0 bases from J, with 10 bases between. The CDR3 totals 16 residues. Germline CDR1 SGHRS, CDR2 YFSETQ. The CDR3: CASSLGAPISGNTIYF. DNA of the CDR3: TGCGCCAGCAGCTTGGGTGCGCCAATCTCTGGAAACACCATATATTTT.

V usage is TRBV19 and J usage is TRBJ2-7; possible D gene TRBD1, 5 bases. Germline V gene lookup returns CDR1 LNHDA and CDR2 SQIVND (reference sequence). The length of the CDR3 is 15 residues. Trimming removed 6 bases from V and 2 bases from J, with 17 bases in between. DNA for the CDR3: TGTGCCAGTAGCGATAGGGGATACAGCACCTACGAGCAGTACTTC. It encodes CASSDRGYSTYEQYF.

This chain connects TRBV28 to TRBJ1-5; 10 positions match TRBD1. CDR3 length: 15 amino acids. With 5 bases clipped from V and 5 bases from J, the junction kept 6 bases outside the gene matches. Germline V gives CDR1 MDHEN, CDR2 SYDVKM. The CDR3 here is CASSPAGTGDQPQHF. DNA of the CDR3: TGTGCCAGCAGTCCTGCCGGGACAGGGGATCAGCCCCAGCATTTT.

As concerns this clone: This CDR3 is also generated by other DNA sequences in the sample. The V gene is TRBV28, the J gene TRBJ1-2, with D hard to call. The CDR3 runs 13 residues. The V and J ends lost 3 bases and 1 base respectively, with 6 bases between them. The germline CDR1 and CDR2 sequences are MDHEN and SYDVKM. DNA for the CDR3: TGTGCCAGCAGTTTGGACGATAACTATGGCTACACCTTC. Protein product: CASSLDDNYGYTF.

The chain uses TRBV9 and TRBJ2-3; 8 nucleotides match TRBD1. Trimming took 3 bases from V and 1 from J; bases not matched to a gene: 4. Germline V CDR1 and CDR2: SGDLS, YYNGEE. This CDR3 spans 15 amino acids. This chain's CDR3 is CASSAGQAGTDTQYF. CDR3 coding DNA: TGTGCCAGCAGCGCGGGACAGGCGGGCACAGATACGCAGTATTTT. Full variable domain (outside the CDR3, taken from reference TRBV9 and TRBJ2-3): DSGVTQTPKHLITATGQRVTLRCSPRSGDLSVYWYQQSLDQGLQFLIQYYNGEERAKGNILERFSAQQFPDLHSELNLSSLELGDSALYFCASSAGQAGTDTQYFGPGTRLTVL.

The rearrangement joins TRBV5-6 to TRBJ1-5, with D perhaps TRBD1 (5 bases). The germline V and J ends were trimmed by 2 bases and 8 bases, with 11 bases remaining between them. This CDR3 is 13 amino acids long. CDR1 and CDR2 (germline): SGHDT, YYEEEE. In DNA form, the CDR3 reads TGTGCCAGCAGCTTAGGGGCATTGGAGCCCCAGCATTTT. It translates to CASSLGALEPQHF.